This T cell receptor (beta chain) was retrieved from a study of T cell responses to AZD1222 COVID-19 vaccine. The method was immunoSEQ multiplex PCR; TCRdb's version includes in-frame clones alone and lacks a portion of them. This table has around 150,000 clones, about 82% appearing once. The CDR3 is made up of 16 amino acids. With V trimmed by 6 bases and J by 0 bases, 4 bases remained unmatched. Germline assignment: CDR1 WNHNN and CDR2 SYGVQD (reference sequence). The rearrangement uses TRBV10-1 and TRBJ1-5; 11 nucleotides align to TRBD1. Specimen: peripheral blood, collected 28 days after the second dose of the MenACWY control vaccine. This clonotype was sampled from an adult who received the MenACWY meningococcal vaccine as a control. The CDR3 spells CASRPGQGDSNQPQHF. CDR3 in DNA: TGCGCCAGCAGGCCGGGACAGGGGGATAGCAATCAGCCCCAGCATTTT.